The entry below gives a single TCR beta chain sequence along with its context. Assay: immunoSEQ multiplex PCR; the TCRdb copy retains only in-frame clones and omits some. The sample records about 75,000 clones, roughly 90% being singletons. The sample belongs to a study of T cell changes during pregnancy in multiple sclerosis. The CDR3 sequence is 15 residues long. V lost 4 bases, J lost 4 bases, and 14 bases lay in between. Germline CDR1 and CDR2: SEHNR and FQNEAQ (reference sequence). This clonotype originated in a female donor in good health, enrolled as a control in a pregnancy study. The chain carries TRBV7-9 and TRBJ1-5; D is uncertain. The input for sequencing was peripheral blood, taken in the first trimester of pregnancy. CDR3 nucleotides: TGTGCCAGCAGCTCCTCCCGGGGTTGGAATCAGCCCCAGCATTTT. Protein: CASSSSRGWNQPQHF. Filled out from reference TRBV7-9 and TRBJ1-5, the complete variable domain reads DTGVSQNPRHKITKRGQNVTFRCDPISEHNRLYWYRQTLGQGPEFLTYFQNEAQLEKSRLLSDRFSAERPKGSFSTLEIQRTEQGDSAMYLCASSSSRGWNQPQHFGDGTRLSIL.